This TCR beta chain was recovered during a study of blood T cell repertoires in COVID-19. Study in general: The United States, Italy and Spain were the sources of the acute and convalescent COVID-19 samples. PBMCs, B-cell-depleted T cells, or T cells provided the cDNA or gDNA that made up the material.

The germline CDR1 and CDR2 sequences are KGHDR and SFDVKD. The V gene lost 7 bases and the J gene lost 2 bases, with 5 bases spanning the gap. The CDR3 length is 13 residues. In the study's own analysis: Nucleated cell number was recorded as an estimate derived from reference gene primer amplification. This table comes from immunoSEQ multiplex PCR, and its TCRdb copy is limited to in-frame clones, with some not included. V and J calls plus clone size are reproduced from that table; the DNA served to infer D and trimming. The table records tens of thousands of clones, approximately 82% of them present only once.

Input material: peripheral blood. The sequence was collected from a man aged 55 to 69 with acute or convalescent COVID-19. V gene TRBV24-1 combines with J gene TRBJ2-6; a weak D match, TRBD1 (5 bases). The CDR3 DNA reads as TGTGCCACCAGCAGGGCTGGGGCCAACGTCCTGACTTTC. This translates into CATSRAGANVLTF.